The clone carrying this T cell receptor (beta chain) was recorded once. This entry belongs to a study of blood T cell repertoires in COVID-19. Whole-study context: From the United States, Italy and Spain came samples of acute and convalescent COVID-19. PBMCs, B-cell-depleted T cells, or T cells provided the cDNA or gDNA that made up the material.

The authors' processing: Reference gene primer amplification in the assay estimated nucleated cell counts. Sequencing was performed with immunoSEQ multiplex PCR; in TCRdb, only in-frame clones are kept and a portion is missing. D and trimming were read from the DNA, whereas the V and J calls and clone size are those reported in that table. Of 130,000 to 150,000 clones listed, roughly 79% are singletons. V was clipped by 6 bases and J by 7 bases, with 13 bases between them. Germline V gene lookup returns CDR1 MNHEY and CDR2 SMNVEV (reference sequence). This CDR3 has 14 residues. What was sequenced was peripheral blood. The chain has TRBV27 and TRBJ1-6, with D perhaps TRBD1 (6 bases). The origin of this receptor is a human donor with acute or convalescent COVID-19. The donor label of this sample is uncertain. CDR3 in amino acids: CASSLGGPNSPLHF. CDR3 coding DNA: TGTGCCAGCAGCCTCGGGGGGCCCAATTCACCCCTCCACTTT.